These T cell receptor beta chains were read from a single sample in a study of regulatory T cells in long-lasting Graves disease. Each CDR3 protein is one row after TCRdb ran MiXCR on the multiplex PCR reads. The sample holds 500,000 to 800,000 distinct CDR3 sequences; 30% are singletons and the top ten take around 42%. Material: peripheral blood mononuclear cells (PBMCs), obtained when the disease was refractory, from a patient treated with antithyroid drugs. These receptor sequences come from a female donor with Graves disease. The CDR3 runs from the conserved cysteine through the conserved F or W. The D gene is left open where the match is weak. For some rows the clone size is stated as once, few or many, or as a class when expanded; others skip it.

TRBV29-1,TRBJ1-4,.,.,TGCAGCGTTTCGATAGAAAATGAAAAACTGTTTTTT,CSVSIENEKLFF
TRBV10-3,TRBJ1-5,once,.,TGTGCCATCAGTGAGTCGACTGGACGCAATCAGCCCCAGCATTTT,CAISESTGRNQPQHF
TRBV28,TRBJ1-2,few,.,TGTGCCAGCACCCTTCAGGCGTTGGACTATGGCTACACCTTC,CASTLQALDYGYTF
TRBV11-2,TRBJ1-4,.,.,TGTGCCAGCAGCTTAGTGGCCGGGCCGTTACCGGCTAAAAAACTGTTTTTT,CASSLVAGPLPAKKLFF
TRBV15,TRBJ2-1,.,.,TGTGCCACCAGCAGACCATTAGCGGCCTACAATGAGCAGTTCTTC,CATSRPLAAYNEQFF
TRBV19,TRBJ1-6,.,.,TGTGCCAGTAGTATCTTGGGTAATTCACCCCTCCACTTT,CASSILGNSPLHF
TRBV15,TRBJ1-5,few,TRBD1,TGTGCCACCAGCAGAGATCGTGACAGGGGAAATCAGCCCCAGCATTTT,CATSRDRDRGNQPQHF
TRBV19,TRBJ2-6,.,.,TGTGCCAGTAGTAACACAGGAATCTCTGGGGCCAACGTCCTGACTTTC,CASSNTGISGANVLTF
TRBV20-1,TRBJ2-1,.,.,TGCAGTGCCCAACAGCCATCCTCCTACAATGAGCAGTTCTTC,CSAQQPSSYNEQFF
TRBV5-8,TRBJ1-1,few,.,TGTGCCAGCACCAACAACAGGGTGAATCTGTTCTTT,CASTNNRVNLFF
TRBV18,TRBJ1-2,.,TRBD1,TGTGCCAGCTCACCACAAGGGGGCCGGGGCTACACCTTC,CASSPQGGRGYTF
TRBV10-2,TRBJ1-1,.,TRBD1,TGCGCCAGCAGTGCGACAGGGGTTTTTGGGACTGAAGCTTTCTTT,CASSATGVFGTEAFF
TRBV28,TRBJ2-3,few,.,TGTGCCAGCAGTTTATCCCTAGCGCGCACAGATACGCAGTATTTT,CASSLSLARTDTQYF
TRBV20-1,TRBJ1-2,.,TRBD1,TGCAGTGCTAGGATGACAGGGGACTTGAGTGGCTACACCTTC,CSARMTGDLSGYTF
TRBV15,TRBJ1-4,.,.,TGTGCCACCAGCGCACAGGGAGCGGGTGAAAAACTGTTTTTT,CATSAQGAGEKLFF
TRBV7-6,TRBJ2-5,.,TRBD2,TGTGCCAGCAGCTTCGGATTGGCGGGAGAGAGTCGAGAGACCCAGTACTTC,CASSFGLAGESRETQYF
TRBV2,TRBJ2-1,many,.,TGTGCCAGCAGAGAGGTGCGGCGGGATGAGCAGTTCTTC,CASREVRRDEQFF
TRBV12-3/TRBV12-4,TRBJ2-6,few,.,TGTGCCAGCAGGACGGCCCGGTTTAGCTCTGGGGCCAACGTCCTGACTTTC,CASRTARFSSGANVLTF
TRBV20-1,TRBJ1-1,.,TRBD1,TGCAGTGCCCTCGGGACAGAGAACACTGAAGCTTTCTTT,CSALGTENTEAFF
TRBV10-3,TRBJ2-7,many,.,TGTGCCATCAGTGTAGGGGGCTCCTACGAGCAGTACTTC,CAISVGGSYEQYF
TRBV4-2,TRBJ2-5,few,.,TGTGCCAGCAGCCAAGGTGAACAGGGAACTGCGTGGTACTTC,CASSQGEQGTAWYF
TRBV20-1,TRBJ2-4,.,TRBD1,TGCGGTGCTATCAGGGGGCAGACCAAAAACATTCAGTACTTC,CGAIRGQTKNIQYF
TRBV2,TRBJ2-6,many,.,TGTGCCAGCAGCCAGGGCTCTGGGGCCAACGTCCTGACTTTC,CASSQGSGANVLTF
TRBV28,TRBJ1-3,.,.,TGTGCCAGCAGTTTATCGGTCTTTGAGGCAGGACCTCATCAGACTGGAAACACCATATATTTT,CASSLSVFEAGPHQTGNTIYF
TRBV6-1,TRBJ2-5,many,.,TGTGCCAGCAGTGAACAGGGATGGTGGGAGACCCAGTACTTC,CASSEQGWWETQYF
TRBV19,TRBJ1-3,.,.,TGTGCCAGTAGTATGGCCCGCCGGTCTGGAAACACCATATATTTT,CASSMARRSGNTIYF
TRBV9,TRBJ2-7,.,TRBD2,TGTGCCAGCAGCCCCAGTGGGACTAGCGGGCCGGGCTCCTACGAGCAGTACTTC,CASSPSGTSGPGSYEQYF
TRBV11-3,TRBJ2-7,few,TRBD1,TGTGCCAGCAGCTTAGGGGACAGGGGAAACTACGAGCAGTACTTC,CASSLGDRGNYEQYF
TRBV11-2,TRBJ1-1,many,.,TGTGCCAGCAGCTTAACGGGACACAAAGCTTTCTTT,CASSLTGHKAFF
TRBV19,TRBJ1-5,few,.,TGTGCCAGTAGTCTTTGGACGGTGGAGAAGGGCAATCAGCCCCAGCATTTT,CASSLWTVEKGNQPQHF
TRBV16,TRBJ1-3,.,.,TGTGCCAGCAGCCAGAGCGTGGGACGGTACTCTGGAAACACCATATATTTT,CASSQSVGRYSGNTIYF
TRBV20-1,TRBJ1-1,.,.,TGCAGTGCTCGTTGGCTTCACTGGGCTTTCTTT,CSARWLHWAFF
TRBV6-1,TRBJ2-7,.,TRBD1,TGTGCCAGCATCCGCGACAGGGGGTCCTACGAGCAGTACTTC,CASIRDRGSYEQYF
TRBV2,TRBJ1-4,many,.,TGTGCCAGCGAAAAAACCAGGGATTCTAATGAAAAACTGTTTTTT,CASEKTRDSNEKLFF
TRBV12-3/TRBV12-4,TRBJ1-2,few,.,TGTGCCAGCAGTTTAGTGCCGGACTATGGCTACACCTTC,CASSLVPDYGYTF
TRBV29-1,TRBJ1-2,.,TRBD1,TGCAGCGTTGATACAGGGGAAAGTGGCTACACCTTC,CSVDTGESGYTF
TRBV7-9,TRBJ2-1,.,.,TGTGCCAGCAGCTTAGTGGGGGGCCGTTACAATGAGCAGTTCTTC,CASSLVGGRYNEQFF
TRBV7-9,TRBJ1-2,.,TRBD1,TGTGCCAGCAGCGGCATTGGAAGGGGACAGAACTATGGCTACACCTTC,CASSGIGRGQNYGYTF
TRBV2,TRBJ1-4,many,.,TGTGCCAGCAGGGTGGGGCAAAATGAAAAACTGTTTTTT,CASRVGQNEKLFF
TRBV10-3,TRBJ1-2,.,.,TGTGCCATCAGTGAGTCGAACCGGGCGTACACCTTC,CAISESNRAYTF
TRBV5-1,TRBJ1-6,few,.,TGCGCCAGCAGCCCCGGTATAATGAGGGGCTACTCACCCCTCCACTTT,CASSPGIMRGYSPLHF
TRBV11-3,TRBJ2-5,few,TRBD1,TGTGCCAGCAGCTTAGGCCGGAGAGGGGGCGAGACCCAGTACTTC,CASSLGRRGGETQYF
TRBV30,TRBJ1-4,many,.,TGTGCCTGGAGTGTAGGGTATTTCGGTGAAAAACTGTTTTTT,CAWSVGYFGEKLFF
TRBV19,TRBJ1-6,.,.,TGTGCCAGTAGTATAGGAGGGACGCTAAATTCACCCCTCCACTTT,CASSIGGTLNSPLHF
TRBV28,TRBJ1-2,.,.,TGTGCCAGCAGGTCCACTTTTGGCTATGGCTACACCTTC,CASRSTFGYGYTF
TRBV15,TRBJ1-1,many,TRBD1,TGTGCCACCAGCAGAGTCTTGACAGGGAGTACTGAAGCTTTCTTT,CATSRVLTGSTEAFF
TRBV30,TRBJ1-2,few,.,TGTGCCTGGAGTTCAGGTCTCTCCGTCAACTATGGCTACACCTTC,CAWSSGLSVNYGYTF
TRBV28,TRBJ1-1,many,.,TGTGCCAGCAACGCACCAGACGGGGCCTTGAACACTGAAGCTTTCTTT,CASNAPDGALNTEAFF
TRBV20-1,TRBJ1-5,few,.,TGCAGTGCTAGAGTGTTCCTAGGGGGATGCAATCAGCCCCAGCATTTT,CSARVFLGGCNQPQHF
TRBV5-1,TRBJ1-1,few,.,TGCGCCAGCAGCTGGGGACACCAGGGGACTGAAGCTTTCTTT,CASSWGHQGTEAFF
TRBV29-1,TRBJ1-1,.,.,TGCAGCATTGGTCCGACTGAAGCTTTCTTT,CSIGPTEAFF
TRBV29-1,TRBJ1-1,few,TRBD1,TGCAGCGCTTTCGGGGACAGACCGAACACTGAAGCTTTCTTT,CSAFGDRPNTEAFF
TRBV2,TRBJ1-5,.,TRBD1,TGTGCCAGCAGTGGCTTCGACAGGGGATCAAGACAGCCCCAGCATTTT,CASSGFDRGSRQPQHF
TRBV30,TRBJ1-1,few,.,TGTGCCTGGACGGTGACGAGGAACACTGAAGCTTTCTTT,CAWTVTRNTEAFF
TRBV19,TRBJ1-1,few,.,TGTGCCACCTTGGACAACCTAAACACTGAAGCTTTCTTT,CATLDNLNTEAFF